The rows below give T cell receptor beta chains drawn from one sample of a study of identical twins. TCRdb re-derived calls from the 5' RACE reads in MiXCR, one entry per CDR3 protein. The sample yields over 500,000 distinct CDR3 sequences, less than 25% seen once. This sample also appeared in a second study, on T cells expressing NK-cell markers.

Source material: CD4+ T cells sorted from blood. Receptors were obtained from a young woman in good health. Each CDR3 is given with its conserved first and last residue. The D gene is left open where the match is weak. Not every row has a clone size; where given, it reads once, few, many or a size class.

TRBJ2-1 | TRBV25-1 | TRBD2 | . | CASSLAGTNEQFF | TGTGCCAGCAGTCTAGCGGGGACCAATGAGCAGTTCTTC
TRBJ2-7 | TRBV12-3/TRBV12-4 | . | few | CASSYGEQYF | TGTGCCAGCAGTTACGGCGAGCAGTACTTC
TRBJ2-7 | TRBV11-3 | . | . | CASSLVGQPSSYEQYF | TGTGCCAGCAGCTTAGTGGGCCAGCCCAGCTCCTACGAGCAGTACTTC
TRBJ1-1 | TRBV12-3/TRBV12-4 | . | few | CASTLDRKTYAFF | TGTGCCAGCACCCTAGACAGAAAGACTTACGCTTTCTTT
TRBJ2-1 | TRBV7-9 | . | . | CASSSVRSYNEQFF | TGTGCCAGCAGTAGCGTTCGATCCTACAATGAGCAGTTCTTC
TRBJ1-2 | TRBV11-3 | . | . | CASSSPGTGRNYGYTF | TGTGCCAGCAGTTCCCCCGGAACAGGGCGGAACTATGGCTACACCTTC
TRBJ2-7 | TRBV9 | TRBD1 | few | CASGTGIDEQYF | TGTGCCAGCGGGACAGGGATTGACGAGCAGTACTTC
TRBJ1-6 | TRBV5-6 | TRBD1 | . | CASSSFNIPGTGDVSLHF | TGTGCCAGCAGCTCCTTTAATATCCCAGGGACAGGGGACGTTTCCCTCCACTTT
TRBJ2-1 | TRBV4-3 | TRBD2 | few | CASSPTLWLAGTYNEQFF | TGCGCCAGCAGCCCCACCCTATGGCTAGCGGGAACCTACAATGAGCAGTTCTTC
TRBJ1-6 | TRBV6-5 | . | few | CASSYSTGSNFHF | TGTGCCAGCAGTTACAGCACGGGCAGTAATTTCCACTTT
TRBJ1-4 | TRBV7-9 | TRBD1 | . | CASSMDRGATNEKLFF | TGTGCCAGCAGCATGGACAGGGGTGCAACTAATGAAAAACTGTTTTTT
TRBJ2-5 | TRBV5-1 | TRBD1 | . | CASSPDRGQETQYF | TGCGCCAGCAGCCCCGACAGGGGCCAAGAGACCCAGTACTTC
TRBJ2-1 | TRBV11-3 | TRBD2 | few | CASSSLAGEASEQFF | TGTGCCAGCAGCTCCCTAGCGGGAGAAGCAAGTGAGCAGTTCTTC
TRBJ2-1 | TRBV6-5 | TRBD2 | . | CASSYGTSGKNEQFF | TGTGCCAGCAGTTATGGGACTAGCGGGAAGAATGAGCAGTTCTTC
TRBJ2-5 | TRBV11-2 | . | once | CASSLIPSGETQYF | TGTGCCAGCAGCTTAATCCCCTCAGGGGAGACCCAGTACTTC
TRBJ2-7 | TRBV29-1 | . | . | CSVERYEQYF | TGCAGCGTTGAACGCTACGAGCAGTACTTC
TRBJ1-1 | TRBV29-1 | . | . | CSVELGTIPTAVNTEAFF | TGCAGCGTTGAATTGGGTACGATACCTACCGCCGTGAACACTGAAGCTTTCTTT
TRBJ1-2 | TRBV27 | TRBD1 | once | CASSHERRQGNYGYTF | TGTGCCAGCAGTCACGAGAGGAGACAGGGGAACTATGGCTACACCTTC
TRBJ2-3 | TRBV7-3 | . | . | CASSSLTRGKLTDTQYF | TGTGCCAGCAGCTCCCTCACTCGCGGGAAACTAACAGATACGCAGTATTTT
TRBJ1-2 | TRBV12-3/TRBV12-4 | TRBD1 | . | CASSPTGARKYYGYTF | TGTGCCAGCAGTCCCACAGGGGCTCGCAAGTACTATGGCTACACCTTC
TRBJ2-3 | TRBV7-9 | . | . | CASSLDGTQYF | TGTGCCAGCAGCTTAGACGGAACGCAGTATTTT
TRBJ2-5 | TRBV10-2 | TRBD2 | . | CASGPTSGRDQETQYF | TGCGCCAGCGGACCGACTAGCGGGCGGGACCAAGAGACCCAGTACTTC
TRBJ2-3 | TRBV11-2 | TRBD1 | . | CASSLGDRETDTQYF | TGTGCCAGCAGCTTGGGGGACAGGGAGACAGATACGCAGTATTTT
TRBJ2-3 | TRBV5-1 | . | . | CASSSLGAFRVGDTQYF | TGCGCCAGCAGCTCCCTTGGGGCGTTCCGGGTAGGAGATACGCAGTATTTT
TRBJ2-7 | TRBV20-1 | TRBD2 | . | CSAARLATREQYF | TGCAGTGCTGCGCGACTAGCAACCCGCGAGCAGTACTTC